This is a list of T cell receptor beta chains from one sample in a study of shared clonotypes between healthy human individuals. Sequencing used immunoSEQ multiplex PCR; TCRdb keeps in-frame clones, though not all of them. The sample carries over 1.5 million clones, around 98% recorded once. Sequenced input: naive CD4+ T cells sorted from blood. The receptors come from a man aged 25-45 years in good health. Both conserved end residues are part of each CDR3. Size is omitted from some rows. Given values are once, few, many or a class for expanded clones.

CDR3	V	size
CASSTSPGSIYEQYF	TRBV27	NA
CASSLVGSTLLDTQYF	TRBV5-6	once
CASSAPGTGAEKLFF	TRBV25-1	NA
CASSPGQGMVNQPQHF	TRBV28	NA
CASSQQLTDTQYF	TRBV7-2	NA
CSVGVRFDEQYF	TRBV29-1	NA
CASSLRGPEENEQFF	TRBV28	NA
CSAKASVEQYF	TRBV20-1	NA
CASSKGQGIYEQYF	TRBV10-1	NA
CASSTTGFGSYEQYF	TRBV7-2	NA
CASRREAGELFF	TRBV2	NA
CASSPYLGSGELFF	TRBV19	NA
CASSSRFPSGSSHEQFF	TRBV7-9	NA
CASSKVKMGMGPFNDKLFF	TRBV21-1	NA
CATSRELGTNYGYTF	TRBV15	NA
CASSPRQGDSYEQYF	TRBV18	NA
CASSSAARGASYNEQFF	TRBV7-6	NA